These 18 T cell receptor beta chains were all obtained from the same sample, sequenced in a study of blood T cell repertoires in COVID-19. Generated by immunoSEQ multiplex PCR, the TCRdb table keeps only in-frame clones and is missing some. This table holds 310,000 or so clones, over 80% found once. The sample taken for sequencing was peripheral blood. The receptors come from a young man with COVID-19, enrolled during active disease.

V gene TRBV28 combines with J gene TRBJ2-1; 9 bases agree with TRBD2. The J segment lost 6 bases and the V segment lost 3 bases, leaving 6 bases of the junction unmatched. This CDR3 contains 15 residues. The germline V gene encodes CDR1 MDHEN and CDR2 SYDVKM. The CDR3 region is CASSFGLAGINEQFF. The CDR3 DNA sequence: TGTGCCAGCAGTTTCGGGCTAGCGGGAATCAATGAGCAGTTCTTC.

This rearrangement joins TRBV14 to TRBJ1-4; 8 bases are a match to TRBD1. The germline gives CDR1 SGHDN, CDR2 FVKESK. The CDR3 loop spans 16 amino acids. Losses at the gene ends were 4 bases for V and 7 bases for J; bases not matched to a gene: 11. Written as DNA, the CDR3 is TGTGCCAGCAGCCCAGTAAGGACAGGGCGCGCTGAAAAACTGTTTTTT. Residues: CASSPVRTGRAEKLFF.

The rearrangement joins TRBV28 to TRBJ2-3; the match to TRBD2 covers 15 bases. The CDR3 has 18 residues. CDR1 is MDHEN, CDR2 SYDVKM, per germline. V shed 2 bases and J 3 bases; nucleotides not matched to a gene: 6. The CDR3 DNA follows: TGTGCCAGCAGTTTAGGACTAGCGGGGGGGCTAAGGACAGATACGCAGTATTTT. As protein: CASSLGLAGGLRTDTQYF.

The genes are TRBV19 and TRBJ2-7, with D uncertain. The CDR3 length is 14 residues. Trimming removed 2 bases from V and 0 bases from J, with 8 bases in between. CDR1 LNHDA and CDR2 SQIVND come from the germline V gene (reference sequence). CDR3: CASSIFYGSYEQYF. CDR3 bases: TGTGCCAGTAGTATATTTTACGGCTCCTACGAGCAGTACTTC. The complete variable domain, with remaining parts taken from reference TRBV19 and TRBJ2-7, reads DGGITQSPKYLFRKEGQNVTLSCEQNLNHDAMYWYRQDPGQGLRLIYYSQIVNDFQKGDIAEGYSVSREKKESFPLTVTSAQKNPTAFYLCASSIFYGSYEQYFGPGTRLTVT.

The V and J genes are TRBV7-9 and TRBJ1-2, with TRBD1 identical over 8 bases. The V and J ends lost 2 bases and 7 bases, in that order; junction bases with no gene match: 3. CDR1 and CDR2 from the germline V gene are SEHNR and FQNEAQ (reference sequence). The CDR3 spans 13 residues. The CDR3 is CASSLRQGIGYTF. Here the CDR3 DNA reads TGTGCCAGCAGCTTACGACAGGGGATTGGCTACACCTTC.

The chain links TRBV2 to TRBJ1-6, with D possibly being TRBD1 (5 bases). The CDR3 runs 12 residues. V gave up 5 bases and J gave up 14 bases, with 13 bases separating them. Germline V lookup: CDR1 SNHLY, CDR2 FYNNEI. CDR3 amino acids: CASSSRGGTLHF. As DNA, the CDR3 is TGTGCCAGCAGTAGCCGGGGGGGGACCCTCCACTTT.

This chain joins TRBV3-1 (or the pseudogene TRBV3-2) and TRBJ1-2; D ambiguous. From germline, CDR1 is LGHDT and CDR2 YNNKEL (reference sequence). The CDR3 covers 13 residues. V was shortened by 0 bases and J by 6 bases, with 8 bases between the two germline ends. The CDR3 DNA reads as TGTGCCAGCAGCCAAGATTCGCAGGATGGCTACACCTTC. The encoded protein is CASSQDSQDGYTF.

The gene calls are TRBV7-2 and TRBJ2-7; the D gene is possibly TRBD1 (6 bases). The CDR3 covers 14 residues. Trimming shortened V by 6 bases and J by 1 base, and 13 bases separated the two germline ends. Germline V gives CDR1 SGHTA, CDR2 FQGNSA. Written as DNA, the CDR3 is TGTGCCAGCAGAATACACAGGGAATCCTACGAGCAGTACTTC. Protein: CASRIHRESYEQYF. Full variable domain (rest looked up from reference TRBV7-2 and TRBJ2-7): GAGVSQSPSNKVTEKGKDVELRCDPISGHTALYWYRQSLGQGLEFLIYFQGNSAPDKSGLPSDRFSAERTGGSVSTLTIQRTQQEDSAVYLCASRIHRESYEQYFGPGTRLTVT.

Only one count was recorded for this clone. The chain combines TRBV29-1 with TRBJ2-1; 11 bases agree with TRBD2. The CDR3 spans 14 residues. Germline CDR1 is SQVTM and CDR2 is ANQGSEA. The junction had 2 bases not matched to a gene; V was cut back by 6 bases and J by 1 base. The CDR3 sequence: CSVTSGSSYNEQFF. CDR3 DNA sequence: TGCAGCGTCACTAGCGGGAGTTCCTACAATGAGCAGTTCTTC.

V is TRBV9 and J is TRBJ1-2; 7 bases map to TRBD1. Trimming cost V 3 bases and J 5 bases; bases outside gene matches: 10. In germline, CDR1 is SGDLS, CDR2 YYNGEE. This CDR3 is 15 amino acids long. DNA of the CDR3: TGTGCCAGCAGCGAATACAGGGGACCGGGATATGGCTACACCTTC. Its translation is CASSEYRGPGYGYTF.

The CDR3 spells CASSVGTENSPLHF. The CDR3 coding sequence is TGTGCCAGCAGCGTAGGGACAGAGAATTCACCCCTCCACTTT. The genes are TRBV9 and TRBJ1-6; possibly TRBD1 for D (6 bases). The V gene lost 0 bases and the J gene lost 7 bases, with 8 bases spanning the gap. Per the germline V gene, CDR1 is SGDLS and CDR2 is YYNGEE. There are 14 residues in the CDR3.

The V call is TRBV27, the J call TRBJ2-7, with D unresolved. Germline CDR1 is MNHEY and CDR2 is SMNVEV (reference sequence). CDR3 length equals 13 residues. V dropped 8 bases and J dropped 3 bases, with 14 bases sitting between them. The CDR3 coding sequence is TGTGCCAGCGCCGTTTTAAGTAGCTACGAGCAGTACTTC. Its translation: CASAVLSSYEQYF.

The genes are TRBV7-9 and TRBJ2-4; possible D gene TRBD2, 6 bases. This CDR3 has 15 amino acids. The germline V and J ends were trimmed by 5 bases and 0 bases, with 11 bases remaining between them. CDR1 is SEHNR and CDR2 is FQNEAQ in the germline V gene (reference sequence). CDR3 sequence: CASSPRGLAKNIQYF. CDR3 coding DNA: TGTGCCAGCAGCCCCCGGGGACTAGCCAAAAACATTCAGTACTTC.

The J gene is TRBJ2-1, the V gene TRBV28; 7 nucleotides agree with TRBD1. The trim removed 5 bases at V and 4 bases at J, leaving 5 bases unmatched. The length of the CDR3 is 14 residues. Germline V gives CDR1 MDHEN, CDR2 SYDVKM. In nucleotides, the CDR3 is TGTGCCAGCAGTCCGGGACAGATTTACAATGAGCAGTTCTTC. Translating it yields CASSPGQIYNEQFF.

This clone showed up just once. The gene calls are TRBV7-2 and TRBJ2-7; 9 nucleotides match TRBD2. CDR3 length: 15 residues. Trimming at V came to 4 bases and at J to 0 bases, leaving 4 bases not matched to a gene. The germline gives CDR1 SGHTA, CDR2 FQGNSA. The CDR3 region is CASSSLAGFSYEQYF. The CDR3 DNA follows: TGTGCCAGCAGCTCTCTAGCGGGATTCTCCTACGAGCAGTACTTC.

V gene TRBV24-1 combines with J gene TRBJ2-7, with 14 nucleotides matching TRBD2. The germline V gene encodes CDR1 KGHDR and CDR2 SFDVKD. The CDR3 is made up of 16 amino acids. J was trimmed by 5 bases and V by 3 bases; bases with no gene match: 5. The CDR3, as DNA: TGTGCCACCAGTGATGACCGGACTAGCGGGAGGCACGAGCAGTACTTC. Translating gives CATSDDRTSGRHEQYF.

This clone turned up a few times. The V call is TRBV19, the J call TRBJ2-7, with a possible D match to TRBD2 (5 bases). The germline CDR1 and CDR2 sequences are LNHDA and SQIVND (reference sequence). The CDR3 is 15 residues long. V shed 6 bases and J shed 3 bases, with 18 bases lying between them. The CDR3 loop is CASSPRGSGLYEQYF. The DNA of the CDR3 is TGTGCCAGTAGCCCCCGCGGGTCCGGCCTCTACGAGCAGTACTTC.

The chain links TRBV9 to TRBJ1-1; D remains ambiguous. The germline CDR1 and CDR2 sequences are SGDLS and YYNGEE. The CDR3 runs 16 residues. V shed 0 bases and J shed 1 base, with 13 bases lying between them. The CDR3 region is CASSVAPERGNTEAFF. The CDR3 DNA follows: TGTGCCAGCAGCGTAGCTCCAGAGAGAGGGAACACTGAAGCTTTCTTT.